This passage covers 13 T cell receptor beta chains from one sample sequenced in a study of blood T cells in healthy people across ages. Through a sample-barcoded 5' primer and a J-beta primer mix, a second PCR was run for roughly 7 to 11 cycles. TCRdb called the 5' RACE reads again in MiXCR, with one record for every CDR3 protein. The table records roughly 900,000 distinct CDR3 sequences, 40% to 60% of them present only once. Input material: blood. All receptors derive from a man aged 25-45 years in good health.

This rearrangement joins TRBV30 to TRBJ2-7; D perhaps matches TRBD2 (5 bases). The V end was cut by 3 bases, the J end by 5 bases, with 8 bases between. CDR1 and CDR2 from the germline V gene are GTSNPN and SVGIG (reference sequence). This CDR3 comprises 11 residues. The CDR3 is CAWSFGNEQYF. In DNA form, the CDR3 reads TGTGCCTGGAGCTTCGGGAACGAGCAGTACTTC. The whole variable domain, filled in from reference TRBV30 and TRBJ2-7, reads SQTIHQWPATLVQPVGSPLSLECTVEGTSNPNLYWYRQAAGRGLQLLFYSVGIGQISSEVPQNLSASRPQDRQFILSSKKLLLSDSGFYLCAWSFGNEQYFGPGTRLTVT.

This clonotype was counted many times. The V call is TRBV7-2, the J call TRBJ2-1, with a weak D call TRBD2 (6 bases). CDR1 and CDR2 (germline): SGHTA, FQGNSA. V was cut by 5 bases and J by 5 bases, with 10 bases left in between. The CDR3 is made up of 13 amino acids. Written as DNA, the CDR3 is TGTGCCAGCAGCGTTACTAGCAACAATGAGCAGTTCTTC. This sequence encodes CASSVTSNNEQFF.

The genes are TRBV5-6 and TRBJ2-3; the D gene is possibly TRBD2 (6 bases). Germline V gene data show CDR1 as SGHDT and CDR2 as YYEEEE. This CDR3 has 16 amino acids. V shed 0 bases and J shed 4 bases, with 15 bases lying between them. In nucleotides, the CDR3 is TGTGCCAGCAGCTTGGCCCTCACGACTAGGTCAGATACGCAGTATTTT. Its translation: CASSLALTTRSDTQYF.

The chain joins TRBV5-5 to TRBJ1-6, with 7 bases fitting TRBD1. V lost 4 bases and J lost 3; bases outside the gene matches: 7. Germline assignment: CDR1 SGHKS and CDR2 YYEKEE (reference sequence). CDR3 size: 16 residues. The CDR3 coding sequence is TGTGCCAGCAGCACACACAGGGGAAGCTATAATTCACCCCTCCACTTT. It yields the protein CASSTHRGSYNSPLHF.

The chain links TRBV5-1 to TRBJ1-4; D perhaps matches TRBD1 (5 bases). CDR3 length: 14 amino acids. Germline V gene sequence: CDR1 SGHRS, CDR2 YFSETQ. V was shortened by 5 bases and J by 7 bases, with 15 bases between the two germline ends. CDR3 nucleotides: TGCGCCAGCAGTATCGAGGACATCCGTGAAAAACTGTTTTTT. Its protein is CASSIEDIREKLFF.

This clonotype was seen only once. The chain links TRBV6-6 to TRBJ2-5; D possibly corresponds to TRBD2 (6 bases). This CDR3 has 13 residues. The germline V gene has CDR1 MNHNY and CDR2 SVGAGI (reference sequence). Trimming took off 6 bases at V and 3 bases at J, with 11 bases between the two ends. The CDR3 DNA sequence: TGTGCCAGCAGGCTCCCTAGCGAAGAGACCCAGTACTTC. Translation: CASRLPSEETQYF.

This clonotype was counted only a few times. The chain has TRBV7-3 and TRBJ1-4; 8 bases line up with TRBD1. Germline CDR1 is SGHTA and CDR2 is FQGTGA. Losses at the gene ends were 0 bases for V and 11 bases for J; bases not matched to a gene: 2. CDR3 size: 13 residues. CDR3 amino acids: CASSLTTGGKLFF. In DNA, the CDR3 is TGTGCCAGCAGCTTAACCACAGGGGGTAAACTGTTTTTT.

The CDR3 nucleotides read TGTGCCAGCAAATCGGTCAGGGGTGCTGGCTACACCTTC. This encodes CASKSVRGAGYTF. The rearrangement joins TRBV6-2 or TRBV6-3 to TRBJ1-2; possible D gene TRBD1, 6 bases. Deletions cut 7 bases from V and 7 bases from J, with 16 bases between. CDR1 and CDR2 from the germline V gene are MNHEY and SVGEGT. The CDR3 is made up of 13 amino acids.

This sequence joins TRBV2 and TRBJ1-1; 7 bases fit TRBD1. V lost 11 bases to trimming and J lost 1 base; unmatched junction nucleotides: 13. Germline V lookup: CDR1 SNHLY, CDR2 FYNNEI. CDR3 length: 15 residues. The chain's CDR3 is CAGRTGTTWNTEAFF. The DNA of the CDR3 is TGTGCCGGAAGGACAGGCACAACTTGGAACACTGAAGCTTTCTTT.

The chain employs TRBV7-9 and TRBJ2-1, with D hard to call. The ends were cut back, 4 bases at V and 10 bases at J, with 8 bases in the middle. There are 11 residues in the CDR3. Germline V gene lookup returns CDR1 SEHNR and CDR2 FQNEAQ (reference sequence). The CDR3, as DNA: TGTGCCAGCAGCTCCTCCCGGGAGCAGTTCTTC. Protein: CASSSSREQFF.

The chain carries TRBV6-5 and TRBJ2-5; no clear D gene. Germline V gives CDR1 MNHEY, CDR2 SVGAGI. V dropped 0 bases and J dropped 5 bases, with 10 bases sitting between them. The CDR3 extends over 14 amino acids. CDR3 coding DNA: TGTGCCAGCAGTTACTCGCACAGTGGGGAGACCCAGTACTTC. Protein sequence: CASSYSHSGETQYF.

CDR3 DNA: TGCAGCGTGCCAGGGGGTGGCTACACCTTC. Translated: CSVPGGGYTF. The chain has TRBV29-1 and TRBJ1-2, with TRBD1 identical over 7 bases. CDR1 and CDR2 (germline): SQVTM, ANQGSEA. The CDR3 loop spans 10 amino acids. V shed 6 bases, J shed 7 bases, and the junction held 2 bases outside the gene matches.

This clonotype was picked up many times. The rearrangement uses TRBV9 and TRBJ2-1; 9 bases are a match to TRBD2. The CDR3 sequence is 16 residues long. Trimming at V came to 0 bases and at J to 5 bases, leaving 6 bases not matched to a gene. The germline gives CDR1 SGDLS, CDR2 YYNGEE. The chain's CDR3 is CASSVGPSGGNNEQFF. The CDR3 DNA reads TGTGCCAGCAGCGTAGGTCCCAGCGGGGGGAACAATGAGCAGTTCTTC.